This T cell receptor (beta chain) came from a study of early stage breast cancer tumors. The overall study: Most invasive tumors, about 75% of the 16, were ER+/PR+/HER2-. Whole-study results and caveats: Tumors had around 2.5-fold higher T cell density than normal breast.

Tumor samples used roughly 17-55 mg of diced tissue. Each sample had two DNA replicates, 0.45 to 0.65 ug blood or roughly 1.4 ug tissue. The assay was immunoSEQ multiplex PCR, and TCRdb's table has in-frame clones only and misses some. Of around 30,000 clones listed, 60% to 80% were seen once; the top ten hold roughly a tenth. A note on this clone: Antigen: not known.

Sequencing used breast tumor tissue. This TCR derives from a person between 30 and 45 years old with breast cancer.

CDR3 nucleotides: TGTGCCAGCAGGCCTACCGGGAGCCTGTCCTACGAGCAGTACTTC. Translation gives CASRPTGSLSYEQYF. The chain joins TRBV6-5 to TRBJ2-7; D might be TRBD2 (6 bases). This CDR3 region has 15 residues. Trimming cost V 6 bases and J 1 base, with 16 bases left between them. CDR1 MNHEY and CDR2 SVGAGI come from the germline V gene.